This T cell receptor (beta chain) was found in a study of CD8+ T cells in alopecia areata. About the research overall: Twice daily, treated patients received 5 to 10 mg of oral tofacitinib. Tofacitinib dosing lasted 6 to 18 months, which was then followed by 6 months off drug.

Study-wide points: Normal skin's resident alphabeta T cells are sequenced alongside lesional scalp T cells.

cDNA reverse transcribed from extracted RNA served as the sequencing template. TCRdb's copy holds only in-frame clones and misses some; the assay was immunoSEQ multiplex PCR. The table lists roughly 130,000 clones, 50% to 60% of them singletons. Between the trimmed V and J ends, which lost 6 bases and 6 bases, there was a span of 9 bases. The CDR3 has 12 residues. Germline CDR1 MNHEY, CDR2 SMNVEV (reference sequence). This clone was observed a few times. No antigen is known for it. The sequences come from CD4+ T cells sorted from blood, collected at week 0. This clonotype was sampled from a human donor with alopecia areata. J is TRBJ2-1 and V is TRBV27, with no clear D. The CDR3 is CASSLVGNEQFF. The DNA of the CDR3 is TGTGCCAGCAGCTTGGTTGGCAATGAGCAGTTCTTC.